The clone carrying this TCR beta chain came up once. Its target is unknown. Other nucleotide sequences in the sample specify the same CDR3. The sample is drawn from a study of shared clonotypes between healthy human individuals. Study conclusions and caveats: Tissues were not sampled, only blood, and their repertoires likely differ.

Germline V lookup: CDR1 SGDLS, CDR2 YYNGEE. V lost 0 bases and J lost 4; bases outside the gene matches: 3. The CDR3 sequence is 15 residues long. Each cell subset's genomic DNA was divided evenly among several immunoSEQ plates. The repertoire was sequenced with immunoSEQ multiplex PCR; TCRdb's copy has only in-frame clones and lacks some. The repertoire holds about 600,000 clones, with about 80% as singletons. This clonotype was obtained from a woman in her forties in good health. Some clones in this sample may be carry-over from other donors' samples. Sequencing was carried out using PBMCs. V and J are TRBV9 and TRBJ2-1, with TRBD1 matching 8 bases. The CDR3 sequence is CASSVDRGTYNEQFF. The DNA of the CDR3 is TGTGCCAGCAGCGTAGACAGGGGGACGTACAATGAGCAGTTCTTC. Variable domain in full (rest from reference TRBV9 and TRBJ2-1): DSGVTQTPKHLITATGQRVTLRCSPRSGDLSVYWYQQSLDQGLQFLIQYYNGEERAKGNILERFSAQQFPDLHSELNLSSLELGDSALYFCASSVDRGTYNEQFFGPGTRLTVL.